This section outlines one T cell receptor beta chain sequence together with its context. This sample is drawn from a study of blood T cell repertoires in COVID-19. Study-wide background: Acute-phase and convalescent COVID-19 samples originated in the United States, Italy and Spain. T cells, B-cell-depleted T cells, or PBMCs provided the cDNA or gDNA that served as material.

CDR3 length: 16 residues. Trimming cost V 4 bases and J 5 bases; bases outside gene matches: 9. From germline, CDR1 is LNHDA and CDR2 SQIVND (reference sequence). In the authors' methods: Amplification with reference gene primers provided the estimates of nucleated cell counts. Libraries were prepared by immunoSEQ multiplex PCR; TCRdb keeps only in-frame clonotypes and omits some of them. Clone size and the V and J calls come from that table; the DNA yielded D and trimming. Found here are 30,000 to 40,000 clones, roughly nine tenths of them singletons; the top ten hold approximately 15%. This sequence was found in a woman aged 25 to 39 in a cohort sampled during active COVID-19. J is TRBJ2-7 and V is TRBV19; TRBD1 matches at 12 bases. The sample was peripheral blood. The CDR3 DNA reads TGTGCCAGTAGTAAGTTGGGAGGGACAGGGGGCCACGAGCAGTACTTC. This translates into CASSKLGGTGGHEQYF.